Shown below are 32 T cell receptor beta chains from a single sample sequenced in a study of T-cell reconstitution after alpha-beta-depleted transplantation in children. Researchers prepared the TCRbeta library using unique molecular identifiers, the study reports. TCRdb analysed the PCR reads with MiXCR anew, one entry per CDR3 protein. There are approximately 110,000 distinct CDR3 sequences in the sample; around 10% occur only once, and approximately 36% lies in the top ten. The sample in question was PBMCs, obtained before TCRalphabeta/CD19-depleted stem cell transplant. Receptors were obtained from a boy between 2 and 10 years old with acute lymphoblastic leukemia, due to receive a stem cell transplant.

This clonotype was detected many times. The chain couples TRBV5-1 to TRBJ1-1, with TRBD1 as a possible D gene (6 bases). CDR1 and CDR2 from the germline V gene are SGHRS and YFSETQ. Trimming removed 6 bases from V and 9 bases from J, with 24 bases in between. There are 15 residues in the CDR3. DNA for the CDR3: TGCGCCAGCATGGGTCCCTGGGCCGGAGACAGGAAAGCTTTCTTT. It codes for CASMGPWAGDRKAFF.

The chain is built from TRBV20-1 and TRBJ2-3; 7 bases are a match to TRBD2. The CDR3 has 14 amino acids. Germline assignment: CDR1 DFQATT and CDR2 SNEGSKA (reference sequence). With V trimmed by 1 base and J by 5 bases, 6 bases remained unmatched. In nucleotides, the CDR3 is TGCAGTGCTAGAGGGGGAGGGCCGGTAGATACGCAGTATTTT. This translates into CSARGGGPVDTQYF.

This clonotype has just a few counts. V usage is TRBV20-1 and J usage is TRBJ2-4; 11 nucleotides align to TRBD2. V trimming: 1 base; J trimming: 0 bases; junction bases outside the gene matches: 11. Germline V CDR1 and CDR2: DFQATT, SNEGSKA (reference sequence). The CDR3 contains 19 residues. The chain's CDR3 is CSARGPGTSGTVAKNIQYF. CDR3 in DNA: TGCAGTGCTAGAGGCCCGGGGACTAGCGGAACTGTAGCCAAAAACATTCAGTACTTC.

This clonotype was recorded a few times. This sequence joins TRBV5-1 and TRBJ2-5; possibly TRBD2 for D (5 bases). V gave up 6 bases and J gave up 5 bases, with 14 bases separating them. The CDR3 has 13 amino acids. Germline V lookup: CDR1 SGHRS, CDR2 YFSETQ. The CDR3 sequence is CASNLAPRETQYF. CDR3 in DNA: TGCGCCAGCAACCTAGCCCCGCGGGAGACCCAGTACTTC.

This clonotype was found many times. DNA of the CDR3: TGTGCCAGCAGTGCCCGGACTGCCGGGGCCGGGGAGCTGTTTTTT. It translates to CASSARTAGAGELFF. The chain is built from TRBV6-1 and TRBJ2-2; perhaps TRBD2 as D (5 bases). The V end was cut by 4 bases, the J end by 6 bases, with 15 bases between. Per the germline V gene, CDR1 is MNHNS and CDR2 is SASEGT. The CDR3 sequence is 15 residues long.

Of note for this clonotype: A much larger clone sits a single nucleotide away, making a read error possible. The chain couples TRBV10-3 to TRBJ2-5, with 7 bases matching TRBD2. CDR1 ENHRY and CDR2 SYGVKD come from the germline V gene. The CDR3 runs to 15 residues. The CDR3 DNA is TGTTCCATCAGTGAGTCTCCTAGCGGCCAAGAGACCCAGTACTTC. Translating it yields CSISESPSGQETQYF.

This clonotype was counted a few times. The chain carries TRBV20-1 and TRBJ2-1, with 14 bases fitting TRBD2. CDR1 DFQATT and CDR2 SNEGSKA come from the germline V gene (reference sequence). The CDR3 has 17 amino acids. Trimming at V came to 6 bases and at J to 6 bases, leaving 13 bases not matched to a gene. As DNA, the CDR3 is TGCAGTGCCTGGGGACTAGCGGGAGTTTTGAGAGTCAATGAGCAGTTCTTC. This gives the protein CSAWGLAGVLRVNEQFF.

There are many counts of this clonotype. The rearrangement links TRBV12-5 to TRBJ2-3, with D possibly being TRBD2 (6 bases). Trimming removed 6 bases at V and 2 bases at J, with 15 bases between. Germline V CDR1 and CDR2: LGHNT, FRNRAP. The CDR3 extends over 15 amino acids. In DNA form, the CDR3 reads TGTGCTAGTGGACCGGGTAGCGGACCCACAGATACGCAGTATTTT. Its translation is CASGPGSGPTDTQYF.

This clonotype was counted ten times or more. The CDR3 region is CASSAGPMTGDGYTF. DNA for the CDR3: TGTGCCAGCAGTGCAGGACCGATGACAGGGGATGGCTACACCTTC. The J gene is TRBJ1-2, the V gene TRBV6-2 or TRBV6-3, with 8 bases matching TRBD1. The CDR3 runs to 15 residues. The junction had 11 bases not matched to a gene; V was cut back by 5 bases and J by 6 bases. CDR1 is MNHEY, CDR2 SVGEGT, per germline.

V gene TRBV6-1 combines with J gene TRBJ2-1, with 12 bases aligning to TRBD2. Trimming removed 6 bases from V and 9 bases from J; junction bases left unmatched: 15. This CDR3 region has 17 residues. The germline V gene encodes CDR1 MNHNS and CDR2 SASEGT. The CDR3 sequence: CASRSKLTSGRGGEQFF. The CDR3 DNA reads TGTGCCAGCAGATCCAAGTTGACTAGCGGGAGAGGTGGTGAGCAGTTCTTC.

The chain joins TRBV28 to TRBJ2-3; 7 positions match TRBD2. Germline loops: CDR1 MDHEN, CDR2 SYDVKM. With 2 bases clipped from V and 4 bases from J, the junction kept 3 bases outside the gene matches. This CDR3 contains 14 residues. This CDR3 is CASSLGGSADTQYF. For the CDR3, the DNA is TGTGCCAGCAGTTTAGGCGGGAGTGCAGATACGCAGTATTTT.

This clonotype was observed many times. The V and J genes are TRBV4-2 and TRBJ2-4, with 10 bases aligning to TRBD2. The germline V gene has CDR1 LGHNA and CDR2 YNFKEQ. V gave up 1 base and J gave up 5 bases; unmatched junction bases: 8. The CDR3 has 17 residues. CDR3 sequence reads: CASSQATSGATQNIQYF. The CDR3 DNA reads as TGTGCCAGCAGCCAAGCTACTAGCGGGGCCACCCAAAACATTCAGTACTTC.

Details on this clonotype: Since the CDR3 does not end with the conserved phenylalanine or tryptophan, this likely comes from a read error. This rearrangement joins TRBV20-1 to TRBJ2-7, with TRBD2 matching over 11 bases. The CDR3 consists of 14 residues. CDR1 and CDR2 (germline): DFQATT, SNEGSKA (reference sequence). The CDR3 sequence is CRPIAGGLSYEQYC. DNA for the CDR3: TGCAGACCTATAGCGGGAGGGCTCTCCTACGAGCAGTACTGC.

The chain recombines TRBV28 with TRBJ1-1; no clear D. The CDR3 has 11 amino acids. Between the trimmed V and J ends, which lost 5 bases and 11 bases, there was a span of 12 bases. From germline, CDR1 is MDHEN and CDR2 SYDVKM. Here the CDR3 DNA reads TGTGCCAGCAGTCCCTCGTATATGGCTTTCTTT. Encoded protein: CASSPSYMAFF.

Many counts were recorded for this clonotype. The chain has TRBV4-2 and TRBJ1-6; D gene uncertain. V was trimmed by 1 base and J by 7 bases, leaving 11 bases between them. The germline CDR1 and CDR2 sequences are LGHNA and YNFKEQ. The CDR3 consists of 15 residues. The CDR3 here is CASSQGAMGNSPLHF. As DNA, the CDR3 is TGTGCCAGCAGCCAAGGGGCCATGGGAAATTCACCCCTCCACTTT.

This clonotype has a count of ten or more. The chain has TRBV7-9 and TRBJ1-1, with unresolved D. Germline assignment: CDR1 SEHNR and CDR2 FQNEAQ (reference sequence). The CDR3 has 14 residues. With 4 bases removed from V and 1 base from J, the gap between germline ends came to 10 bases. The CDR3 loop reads CASSSSIWNTEAFF. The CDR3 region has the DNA TGTGCCAGCAGCTCCTCCATCTGGAACACTGAAGCTTTCTTT.

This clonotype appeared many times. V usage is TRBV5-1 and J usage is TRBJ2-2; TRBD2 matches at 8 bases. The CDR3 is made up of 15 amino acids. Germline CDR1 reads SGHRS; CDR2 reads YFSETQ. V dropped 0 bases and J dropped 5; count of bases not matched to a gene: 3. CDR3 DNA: TGCGCCAGCAGCTTGGTGGCTAGCGGGACCGGGGAGCTGTTTTTT. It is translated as CASSLVASGTGELFF.

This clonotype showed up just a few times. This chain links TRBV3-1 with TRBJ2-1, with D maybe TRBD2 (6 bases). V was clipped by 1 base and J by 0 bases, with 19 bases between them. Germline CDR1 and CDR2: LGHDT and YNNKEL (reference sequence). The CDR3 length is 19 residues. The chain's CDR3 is CASSQVGSRGLYSYNEQFF. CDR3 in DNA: TGTGCCAGCAGCCAAGTCGGCAGTCGGGGGTTGTACTCCTACAATGAGCAGTTCTTC.

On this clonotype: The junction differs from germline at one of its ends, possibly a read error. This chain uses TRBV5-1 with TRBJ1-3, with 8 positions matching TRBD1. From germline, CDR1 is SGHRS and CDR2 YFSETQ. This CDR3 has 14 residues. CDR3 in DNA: TGCGCCAGCAGCGACGGACAGGGTGGAGACACCATATATTTT. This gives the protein CASSDGQGGDTIYF.

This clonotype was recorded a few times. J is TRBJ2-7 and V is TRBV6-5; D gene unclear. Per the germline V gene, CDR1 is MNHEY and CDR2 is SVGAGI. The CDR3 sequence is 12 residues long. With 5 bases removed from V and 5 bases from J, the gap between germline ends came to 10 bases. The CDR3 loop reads CASSTWRNEQYF. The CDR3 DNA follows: TGTGCCAGCAGTACTTGGCGAAACGAGCAGTACTTC.

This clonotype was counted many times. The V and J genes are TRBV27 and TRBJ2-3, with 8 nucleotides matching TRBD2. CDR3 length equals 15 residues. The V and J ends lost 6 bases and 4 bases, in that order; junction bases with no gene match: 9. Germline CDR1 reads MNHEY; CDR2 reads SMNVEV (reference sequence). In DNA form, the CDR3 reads TGTGCCAGCAGCCAACTGACTAGCGTCCCAGATACGCAGTATTTT. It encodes CASSQLTSVPDTQYF.

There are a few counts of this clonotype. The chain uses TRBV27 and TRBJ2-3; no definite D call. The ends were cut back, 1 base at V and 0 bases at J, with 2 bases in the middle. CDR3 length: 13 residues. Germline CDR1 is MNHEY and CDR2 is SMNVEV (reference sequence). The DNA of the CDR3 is TGTGCCAGCAGTTTATTCAGCACAGATACGCAGTATTTT. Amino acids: CASSLFSTDTQYF.

The DNA for the CDR3 is TGTGCCAGCAGTCGAAGGACTAGCGGGACTTTCTCAGATACGCAGTATTTT. This encodes CASSRRTSGTFSDTQYF. The V and J genes are TRBV2 and TRBJ2-3; 12 positions match TRBD2. This CDR3 contains 17 residues. CDR1 and CDR2 from the germline V gene are SNHLY and FYNNEI. The J segment lost 4 bases and the V segment lost 5 bases, leaving 10 bases of the junction unmatched.

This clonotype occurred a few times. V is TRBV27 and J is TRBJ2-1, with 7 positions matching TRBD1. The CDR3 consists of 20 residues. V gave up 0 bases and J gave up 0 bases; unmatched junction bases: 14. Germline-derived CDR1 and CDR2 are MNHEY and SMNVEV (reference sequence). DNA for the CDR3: TGTGCCAGCAGTTTATCCCCCCGAACCCGGACAGGAAGCTCCTACAATGAGCAGTTCTTC. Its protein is CASSLSPRTRTGSSYNEQFF.

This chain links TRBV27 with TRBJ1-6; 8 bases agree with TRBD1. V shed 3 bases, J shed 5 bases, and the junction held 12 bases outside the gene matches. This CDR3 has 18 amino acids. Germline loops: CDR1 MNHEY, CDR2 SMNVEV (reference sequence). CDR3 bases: TGTGCCAGCAGTTTCGATAACTCGGACAGGGTGCATAATTCACCCCTCCACTTT. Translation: CASSFDNSDRVHNSPLHF.

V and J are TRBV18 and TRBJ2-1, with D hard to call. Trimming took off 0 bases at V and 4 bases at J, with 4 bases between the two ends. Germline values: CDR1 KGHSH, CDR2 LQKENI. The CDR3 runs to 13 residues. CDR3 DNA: TGTGCCAGCTCACCACCAGCGTACAATGAGCAGTTCTTC. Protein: CASSPPAYNEQFF.

The CDR3 DNA follows: TGTGCCAGCATGACAGGGAACTATGGCTACACCTTC. Translated, it gives CASMTGNYGYTF. The chain employs TRBV28 and TRBJ1-2; 7 bases are shared with TRBD1. V shed 7 bases and J 2 bases; nucleotides not matched to a gene: 1. The germline CDR1 and CDR2 sequences are MDHEN and SYDVKM. This CDR3 region has 12 residues.

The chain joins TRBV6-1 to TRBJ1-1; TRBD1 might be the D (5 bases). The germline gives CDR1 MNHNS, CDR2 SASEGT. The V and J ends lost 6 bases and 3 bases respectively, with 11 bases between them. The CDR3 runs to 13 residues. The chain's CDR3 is CASRRQKDTEAFF. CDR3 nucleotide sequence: TGTGCCAGCAGGAGACAGAAGGACACTGAAGCTTTCTTT.

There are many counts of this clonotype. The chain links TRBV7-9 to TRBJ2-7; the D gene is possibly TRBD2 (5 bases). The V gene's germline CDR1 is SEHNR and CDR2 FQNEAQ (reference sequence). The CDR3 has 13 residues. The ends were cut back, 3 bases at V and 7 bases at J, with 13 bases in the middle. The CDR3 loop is CASSFGFRDEQYF. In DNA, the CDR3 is TGTGCCAGCAGCTTCGGATTCCGGGATGAGCAGTACTTC.

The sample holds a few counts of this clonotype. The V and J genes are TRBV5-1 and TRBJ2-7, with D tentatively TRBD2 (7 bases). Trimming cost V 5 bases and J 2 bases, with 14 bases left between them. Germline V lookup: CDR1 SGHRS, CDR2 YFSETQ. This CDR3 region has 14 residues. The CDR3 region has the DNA TGCGCCAGCAGGGGGGGGCCGGACCCCTACGAGCAGTACTTC. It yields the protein CASRGGPDPYEQYF. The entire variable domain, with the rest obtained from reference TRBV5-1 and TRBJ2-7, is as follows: KAGVTQTPRYLIKTRGQQVTLSCSPISGHRSVSWYQQTPGQGLQFLFEYFSETQRNKGNFPGRFSGRQFSNSRSEMNVSTLELGDSALYLCASRGGPDPYEQYFGPGTRLTVT.

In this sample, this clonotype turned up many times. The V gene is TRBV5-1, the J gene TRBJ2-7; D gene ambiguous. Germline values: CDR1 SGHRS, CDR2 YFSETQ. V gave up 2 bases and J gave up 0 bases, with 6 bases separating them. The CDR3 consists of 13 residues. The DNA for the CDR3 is TGCGCCAGCAGCTTCTCGAACTCCTACGAGCAGTACTTC. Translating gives CASSFSNSYEQYF.

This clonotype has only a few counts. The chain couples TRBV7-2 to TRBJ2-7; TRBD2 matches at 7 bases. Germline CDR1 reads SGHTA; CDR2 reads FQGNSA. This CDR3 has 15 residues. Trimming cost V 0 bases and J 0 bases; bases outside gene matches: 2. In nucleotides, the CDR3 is TGTGCCAGCAGCTTAGCTAGCGGGCTCTCCTACGAGCAGTACTTC. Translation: CASSLASGLSYEQYF.